What follows describes a single T cell receptor (beta chain). The antigen this receptor binds is unknown. Base qualities are not at hand, and no much larger clone is one base apart. This sample was taken from a study of blood T cell repertoires in COVID-19 (dated by TCRdb to 2020 to 2021). Turning to the overall study: Collaborator samples came from the United States, Italy and Spain and covered acute and convalescent phases of COVID-19. The material from the prospective study consisted of cDNA or gDNA derived from T cells, B-cell-depleted T cells, or PBMCs. Subjects who had been exposed to COVID-19, were actively infected with it, or had recovered from it provided the deeply sampled blood TCRbeta repertoires that made up the dataset. The repertoires were made available in a free public database intended to serve as a resource for research on the immune response to SARS-CoV-2. The samples were drawn from the first 160 participants of the ongoing ImmuneRACE study and from roughly 1,300 subjects provided by 6 global collaborators. Sample metadata almost always included a de-identified subject ID, COVID-19 status, age in years and sex. Where HLA class I and class II types were available, the types were taken from metadata supplied by the sample provider, not from assay-based typing.

Based on the germline V gene, the CDR1 and CDR2 sequences are KGHDR and SFDVKD. From the cysteine through the phenylalanine, the CDR3 covers 14 amino acids. Left in the record is the CDR3 DNA by itself, 42 bases read in frame from the first base. A distance of 12 bases separates the germline ends of V and J, which lose 9 bases and 0 bases respectively. Beyond this particular receptor, the publication reports: The quantity of clinical and demographic metadata differed by source and by participant and was supplied without curation.

Whole blood was collected in K2EDTA tubes by collaborating institutions according to the institutions' own protocols. For TCRbeta analysis, collaborators shipped samples in one of three forms: frozen whole blood, isolated PBMCs, or DNA extracted from either of those sample types. The immunoSEQ Assay, a bias-controlled multiplex PCR, was used to amplify TCRbeta CDR3 regions from genomic DNA. Per the source publication's procedure: Within the assay, amplification of reference gene primers was used to estimate how many nucleated cells each sample contained. Sequence reads were collapsed and filtered to measure the absolute abundance of every unique TCRbeta CDR3 rearrangement. For each sample, productive Simpson clonality was calculated as the square root of Simpson's diversity index over productive rearrangements. TCRdb obtained this table from immuneACCESS and retained in-frame rearrangements with V and J assigned. These tables miss some clones; where compared with another copy, unresolved V genes account for less than half of the shortfall, and the remainder is unexplained. V, J and clone size are taken as reported in that table, and D and trimming were inferred from the DNA itself. The sample table contains some 400,000 clones; only one count was recorded for 70% to 85% of them. Over 0.95% of the sample lies in the top ten.

The sample was peripheral blood. This receptor was taken from a human donor with acute or convalescent COVID-19. The donor label of this sample is uncertain. Recombination connected TRBV24-1 to TRBJ2-3, and TRBD1 may be the D gene, going by 6 matching bases. The CDR3 region: CATAGQYSTDTQYF. In nucleotide form, the sequence is TGTGCCACCGCCGGACAGTATAGCACAGATACGCAGTATTTT.